This is a list of T cell receptor beta chains from one sample in a study of PD-L1 blockade in urothelial cancer. This table comes from immunoSEQ multiplex PCR, and its TCRdb copy is limited to in-frame clones, with some not included. The table lists about 51,000 clones, around 87% of them singletons. The sample was PBMCs, taken around atezolizumab (anti-PD-L1) treatment. Receptor source: a man aged 60 to 75 with urothelial cancer. Each CDR3 is given with its conserved first and last residue. Fields, in order: D gene, V gene, clone size, J gene, CDR3 DNA, CDR3 protein. The D gene is left open where the match is weak. For some rows the clone size is stated as once, few or many, or as a class when expanded; others skip it.

TRBD1	TRBV11-2	few	TRBJ1-1	TGTGCCAGCAGCCGACAGGGGTATGAAGCTTTCTTT	CASSRQGYEAFF
NA	TRBV28	once	TRBJ1-2	TGTGCCAGCAGTCGGGGAGGGGGCTATGGCTACACCTTC	CASSRGGGYGYTF
TRBD2	TRBV18	NA	TRBJ2-1	TGTGCCAGCTCACCTCAAAGCGGGGGGAACAATGAGCAGTTCTTC	CASSPQSGGNNEQFF
NA	TRBV11-3	few	TRBJ1-2	TGTGCCAGCAGCCCAGACAGAGACTATGGCTACACCTTC	CASSPDRDYGYTF
NA	TRBV7-2	NA	TRBJ1-4	TGTGCCAGCAGTCGAGGTTCTCCCAGGGGTAATGAAAAACTGTTTTTT	CASSRGSPRGNEKLFF
NA	TRBV29-1	NA	TRBJ1-5	TGCAGCGTTCTAGAGGGGGATCAGCCCCAGCATTTT	CSVLEGDQPQHF
TRBD1	TRBV27	NA	TRBJ1-4	TGTGCCAGCAGTTTAGAGGGCAGGGGGAATGAAAAACTGTTTTTT	CASSLEGRGNEKLFF
NA	TRBV6-5	NA	TRBJ1-5	TGTGCCAGCAGTTACGGGGGGGGTAATCAGCCCCAGCATTTT	CASSYGGGNQPQHF
TRBD1	TRBV10-3	NA	TRBJ2-7	TGTGCCATCAGTTGGACAGGGGTGGACGAGCAGTACTTC	CAISWTGVDEQYF
TRBD2	TRBV28	once	TRBJ2-7	TGTGCCAGCAGTTTACGTAGGACTAGCGGGAGCTCCTACGAGCAGTACTTC	CASSLRRTSGSSYEQYF
NA	TRBV4-2	once	TRBJ1-2	TGTGCCAGCAGCCCCGAGGGACTCACCCTTTTTTTCTATGGCTACACCTTC	CASSPEGLTLFFYGYTF
TRBD2	TRBV23-1	NA	TRBJ2-1	TGCGCCAGCAGTCAATCTGCACTAGCGGGAGGGCCCGGTGAGCAGTTCTTC	CASSQSALAGGPGEQFF
TRBD1	TRBV4-1	NA	TRBJ1-4	TGCGCCAGCAGCCATACGACGGGACAGGGTAATGAAAAACTGTTTTTT	CASSHTTGQGNEKLFF
NA	TRBV5-8	NA	TRBJ1-5	TGTGCCAGCAGCTTGGCCCGTGACTCGGTCGGGAATTTT	CASSLARDSVGNF
TRBD1	TRBV5-6	NA	TRBJ1-2	TGTGCCAGCAGCCGGACAGGGAATGGCTACACCTTC	CASSRTGNGYTF
NA	TRBV7-6	NA	TRBJ1-1	TGTGCCAGCAGCTTAACAGGGAACACTGAAGCTTTCTTT	CASSLTGNTEAFF
NA	TRBV4-1	NA	TRBJ2-7	TGCGCCAGCAGCCCCGTACCCCCCCCCACGACAGGACGTCTATCCTACGAGCAGTACTTC	CASSPVPPPTTGRLSYEQYF
NA	TRBV15	once	TRBJ2-7	TGTGCCACCAGCAGAGATACGTCAGGTACCTACGAGCAGTACTTC	CATSRDTSGTYEQYF
TRBD2	TRBV11-2	NA	TRBJ2-7	TGTGCCAGCAGCGGGGGAGGGGTTGGCTCCTACGAGCAGTACTTC	CASSGGGVGSYEQYF
NA	TRBV15	few	TRBJ1-1	TGTGCCACCAGCAGAGCCCGGGTCTCGAACACTGAAGCTTTCTTT	CATSRARVSNTEAFF
NA	TRBV25-1	NA	TRBJ2-7	TGTGCCAGCAGGGACATATGGGACGAGCAGTACTTC	CASRDIWDEQYF
NA	TRBV28	NA	TRBJ2-6	TGTGCCAGCAGGACGGGAAGCTCTGGGGCCAACGTCCTGACTTTC	CASRTGSSGANVLTF
NA	TRBV5-1	NA	TRBJ2-7	TGCGCCAGCAGCCCTGGCAAAGAGCAGTACTTC	CASSPGKEQYF
TRBD2	TRBV5-4	NA	TRBJ2-7	TGTGCCAGCAGCCGACCCGGGACTAGCGGGAGCGCCTACGAGCAGTACTTC	CASSRPGTSGSAYEQYF
TRBD2	TRBV4-2	NA	TRBJ2-2	TGTGCCAGCAGCCAAATATCGACTAGCGGGGATGCCACCGGGGAGCTGTTTTTT	CASSQISTSGDATGELFF
TRBD2	TRBV7-9	NA	TRBJ2-3	TGTGCCAGCAGCCCCGTGACGGGGGGTGTCACAGATACGCAGTATTTT	CASSPVTGGVTDTQYF
NA	TRBV5-4	NA	TRBJ1-3	TGTGCCAGCAGCTTGAGGACAGCCCGTGGAAACACCATATATTTT	CASSLRTARGNTIYF
NA	TRBV4-3	once	TRBJ2-7	TGCGCCAGCAGCCAAGGCCCCAAGGGGTTCTACGAGCAGTACTTC	CASSQGPKGFYEQYF
NA	TRBV11-3	NA	TRBJ2-7	TGTGCCAGCAGCTTAGGTCAGGGCGAGCAGTACTTC	CASSLGQGEQYF
TRBD2	TRBV9	NA	TRBJ2-3	TGTGCCAGCAGCGTAGATTTGACTAGCGGAACTCGCACAGATACGCAGTATTTT	CASSVDLTSGTRTDTQYF
NA	TRBV4-3	NA	TRBJ2-7	TGCGCCAGCAGCCAAGTATCCGGGTTCGAGCAGTACTTC	CASSQVSGFEQYF
TRBD1	TRBV7-2	NA	TRBJ1-2	TGTGCCAGCAGCATACCGGGACAGCCTCTTCGAAATACCTTC	CASSIPGQPLRNTF
NA	TRBV7-3	NA	TRBJ1-2	TGTGCCAGCAGCCCTTATCGGGGATATGGCTACACCTTC	CASSPYRGYGYTF
TRBD1	TRBV14	NA	TRBJ2-7	TGTGCCAGCAGCCAATGGCCAGGGGGTGTGTTCGAGCAGTACTTC	CASSQWPGGVFEQYF
TRBD1	TRBV5-6	NA	TRBJ2-1	TGTGCCAGCAGCTCCGGACAGGGTCAGGGTGAGCAGTTCTTC	CASSSGQGQGEQFF
NA	TRBV5-1	once	TRBJ2-1	TGCGCCAACAGTTCGTCGGGACTGCAGGTCAATGAGCAGTTCTTC	CANSSSGLQVNEQFF